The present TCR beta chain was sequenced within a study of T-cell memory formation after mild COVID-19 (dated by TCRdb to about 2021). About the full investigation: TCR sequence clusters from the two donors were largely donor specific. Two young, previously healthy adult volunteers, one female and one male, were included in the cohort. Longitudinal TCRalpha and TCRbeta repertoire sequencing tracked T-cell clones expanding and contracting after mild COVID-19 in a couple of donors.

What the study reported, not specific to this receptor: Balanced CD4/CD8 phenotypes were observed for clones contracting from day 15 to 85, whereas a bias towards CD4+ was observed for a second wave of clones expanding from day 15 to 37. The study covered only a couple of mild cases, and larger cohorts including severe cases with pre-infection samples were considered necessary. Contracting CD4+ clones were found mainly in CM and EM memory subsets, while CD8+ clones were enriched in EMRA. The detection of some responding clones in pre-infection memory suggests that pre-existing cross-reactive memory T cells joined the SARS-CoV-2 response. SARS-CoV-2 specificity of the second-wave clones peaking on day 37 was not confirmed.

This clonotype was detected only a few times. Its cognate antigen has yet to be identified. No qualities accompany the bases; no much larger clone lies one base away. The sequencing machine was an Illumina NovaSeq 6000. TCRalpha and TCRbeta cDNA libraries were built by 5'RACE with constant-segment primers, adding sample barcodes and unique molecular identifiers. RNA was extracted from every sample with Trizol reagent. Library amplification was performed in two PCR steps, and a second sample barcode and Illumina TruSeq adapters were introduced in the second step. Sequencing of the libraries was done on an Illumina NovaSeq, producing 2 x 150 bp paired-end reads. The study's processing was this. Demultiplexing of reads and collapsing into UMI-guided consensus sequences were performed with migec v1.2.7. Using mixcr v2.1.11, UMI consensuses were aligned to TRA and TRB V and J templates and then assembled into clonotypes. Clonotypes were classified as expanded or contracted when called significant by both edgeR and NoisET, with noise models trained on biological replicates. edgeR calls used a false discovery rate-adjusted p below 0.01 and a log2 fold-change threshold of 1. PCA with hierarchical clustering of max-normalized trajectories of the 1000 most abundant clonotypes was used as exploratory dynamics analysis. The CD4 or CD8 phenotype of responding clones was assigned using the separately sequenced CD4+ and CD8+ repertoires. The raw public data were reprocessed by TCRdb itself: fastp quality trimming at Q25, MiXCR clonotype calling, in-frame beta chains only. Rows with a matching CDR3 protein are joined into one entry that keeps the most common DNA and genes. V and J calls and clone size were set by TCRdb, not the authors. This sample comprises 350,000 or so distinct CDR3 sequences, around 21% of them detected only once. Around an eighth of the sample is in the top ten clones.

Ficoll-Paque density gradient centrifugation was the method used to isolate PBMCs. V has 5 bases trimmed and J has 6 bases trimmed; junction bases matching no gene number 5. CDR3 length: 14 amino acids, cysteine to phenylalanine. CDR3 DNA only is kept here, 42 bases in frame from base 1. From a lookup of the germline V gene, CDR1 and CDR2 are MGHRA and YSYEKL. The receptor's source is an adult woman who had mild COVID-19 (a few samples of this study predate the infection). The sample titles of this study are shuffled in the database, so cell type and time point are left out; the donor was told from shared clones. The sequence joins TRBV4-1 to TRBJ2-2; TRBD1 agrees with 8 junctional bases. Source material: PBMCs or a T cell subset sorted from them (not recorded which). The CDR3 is CASSWRDRSGELFF. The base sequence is TGCGCCAGCAGCTGGCGGGACAGGTCCGGGGAGCTGTTTTTT.